The T cell receptor beta chain described here comes from a study of vaccination effects on CD4 cells after COVID-19. The data were produced by immunoSEQ multiplex PCR, yet TCRdb's version contains in-frame clones alone and is incomplete. The sample gives over 25,000 clones, more than 65% of which show up once; around 22% is in the top ten. Regarding the study as a whole: Among infection- and vaccine-induced clones, marked clonal contraction occurred late after vaccination. Only a single clone (1 of 255 vaccine-induced clones in healthy vaccinees) cross-reacted with common cold coronaviruses.

On this clone: Antigen: not known.

Peptide-pool stimulation followed by sequencing identified expanded antigen-specific CD4+ clonotypes in the ViraFEST assay. The authors isolated CD4+ T cells after nine to eleven days of culture. According to the study, vaccine recipients showed no prior SARS-CoV-2 infection and negative nucleocapsid antibodies. Supplemented with around 9.8 IU/ml IL-2 and 9.5 to 10 ug/ml peptides, a few million PBMC per well were kept in culture. IL-2 medium supplanted half the medium on days 3 and 7. Germline CDR1 and CDR2: MDHEN and SYDVKM. The CDR3 is made up of 15 amino acids. V was pared by 3 bases and J by 4 bases, with 3 bases of the junction left unmatched.

The chain couples TRBV28 to TRBJ2-2; 9 bases are a match to TRBD1. The starting material was CD4+ T cells from PBMCs cultured with HCoV-NL63 spike peptides, obtained before COVID-19 vaccination. This TCR was sampled from a human donor who received a COVID-19 vaccine. CDR3 sequence: CASSLGDRVTGELFF. The CDR3 DNA follows: TGTGCCAGCAGTTTGGGGGACAGGGTCACCGGGGAGCTGTTTTTT.